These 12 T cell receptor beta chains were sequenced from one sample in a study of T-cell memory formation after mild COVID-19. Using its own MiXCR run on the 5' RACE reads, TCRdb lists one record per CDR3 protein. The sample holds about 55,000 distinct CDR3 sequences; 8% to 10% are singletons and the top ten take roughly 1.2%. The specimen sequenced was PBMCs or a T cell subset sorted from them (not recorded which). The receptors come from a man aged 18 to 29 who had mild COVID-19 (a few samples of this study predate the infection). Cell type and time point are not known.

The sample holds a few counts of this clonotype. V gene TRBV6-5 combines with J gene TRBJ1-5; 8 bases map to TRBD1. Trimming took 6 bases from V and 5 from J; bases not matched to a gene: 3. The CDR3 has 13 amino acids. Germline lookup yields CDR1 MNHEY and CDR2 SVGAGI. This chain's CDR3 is CASRLTGDQPQHF. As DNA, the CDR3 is TGTGCCAGCAGACTGACAGGGGATCAGCCCCAGCATTTT.

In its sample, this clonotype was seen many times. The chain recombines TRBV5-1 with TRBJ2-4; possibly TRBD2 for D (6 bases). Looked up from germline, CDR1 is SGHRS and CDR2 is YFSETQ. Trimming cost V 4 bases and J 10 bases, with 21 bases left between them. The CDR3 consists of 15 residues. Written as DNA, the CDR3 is TGCGCCAGCAGCCCCTGGACGGGGGATAACGGGATTCAGTACTTC. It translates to CASSPWTGDNGIQYF.

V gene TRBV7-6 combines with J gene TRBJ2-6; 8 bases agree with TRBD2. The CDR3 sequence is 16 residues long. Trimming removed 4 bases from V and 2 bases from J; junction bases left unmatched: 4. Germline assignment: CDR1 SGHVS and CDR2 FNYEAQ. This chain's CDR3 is CASSSRGGAGANVLTF. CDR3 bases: TGTGCCAGCAGCTCCCGGGGGGGGGCTGGGGCCAACGTCCTGACTTTC.

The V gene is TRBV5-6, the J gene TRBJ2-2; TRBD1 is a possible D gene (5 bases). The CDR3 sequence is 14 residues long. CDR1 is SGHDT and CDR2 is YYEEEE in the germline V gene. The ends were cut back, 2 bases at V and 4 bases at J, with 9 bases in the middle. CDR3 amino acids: CASSLFQGTGELFF. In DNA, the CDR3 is TGTGCCAGCAGCTTATTTCAGGGCACCGGGGAGCTGTTTTTT.

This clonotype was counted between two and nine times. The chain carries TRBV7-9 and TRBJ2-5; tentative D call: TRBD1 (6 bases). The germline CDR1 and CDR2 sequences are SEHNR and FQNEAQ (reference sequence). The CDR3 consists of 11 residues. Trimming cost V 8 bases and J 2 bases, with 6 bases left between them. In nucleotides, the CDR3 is TGTGCCAGCCAGGGGCAAGAGACCCAGTACTTC. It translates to CASQGQETQYF.

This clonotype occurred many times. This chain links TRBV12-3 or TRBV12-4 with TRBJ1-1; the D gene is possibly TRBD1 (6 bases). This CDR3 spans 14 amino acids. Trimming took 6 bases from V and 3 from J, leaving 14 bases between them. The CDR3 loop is CASRLTGSHTEAFF. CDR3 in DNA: TGTGCCAGCAGGTTAACAGGGTCCCACACTGAAGCTTTCTTT.

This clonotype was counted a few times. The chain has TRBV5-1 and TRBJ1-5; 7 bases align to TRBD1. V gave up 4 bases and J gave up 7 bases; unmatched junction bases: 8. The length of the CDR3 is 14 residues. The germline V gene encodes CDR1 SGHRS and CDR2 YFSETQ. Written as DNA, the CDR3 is TGCGCCAGCAGCCCCGGGACAGCTGAACAGCCCCAGCATTTT. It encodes CASSPGTAEQPQHF. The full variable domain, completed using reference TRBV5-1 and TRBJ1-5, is KAGVTQTPRYLIKTRGQQVTLSCSPISGHRSVSWYQQTPGQGLQFLFEYFSETQRNKGNFPGRFSGRQFSNSRSEMNVSTLELGDSALYLCASSPGTAEQPQHFGDGTRLSIL.

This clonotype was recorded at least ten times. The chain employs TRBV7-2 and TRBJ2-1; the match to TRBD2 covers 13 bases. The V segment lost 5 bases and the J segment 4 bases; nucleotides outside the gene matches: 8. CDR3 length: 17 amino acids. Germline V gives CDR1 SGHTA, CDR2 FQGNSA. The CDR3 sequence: CASSLNPTSGGYNEQFF. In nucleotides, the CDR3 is TGTGCCAGCAGCCTGAATCCGACTAGCGGGGGGTACAATGAGCAGTTCTTC.

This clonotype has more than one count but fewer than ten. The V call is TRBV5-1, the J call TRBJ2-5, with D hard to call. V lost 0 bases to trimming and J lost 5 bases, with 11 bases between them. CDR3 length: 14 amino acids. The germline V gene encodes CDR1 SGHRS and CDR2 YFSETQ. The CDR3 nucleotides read TGCGCCAGCAGCTTGGTTCCCCCCGGGGAGACCCAGTACTTC. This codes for CASSLVPPGETQYF.

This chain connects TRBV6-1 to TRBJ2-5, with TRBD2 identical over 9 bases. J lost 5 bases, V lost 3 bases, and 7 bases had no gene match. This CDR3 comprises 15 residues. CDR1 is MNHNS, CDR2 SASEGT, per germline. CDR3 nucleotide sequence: TGTGCCAGCAGTGAGTCCGGCGGGGGGGCTGAGACCCAGTACTTC. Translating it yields CASSESGGGAETQYF.

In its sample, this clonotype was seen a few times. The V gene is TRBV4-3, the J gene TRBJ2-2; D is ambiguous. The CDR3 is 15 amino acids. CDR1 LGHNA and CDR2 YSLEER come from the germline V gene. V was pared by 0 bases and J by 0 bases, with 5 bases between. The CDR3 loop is CASSQDSTNTGELFF. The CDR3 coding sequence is TGCGCCAGCAGCCAAGACAGCACGAACACCGGGGAGCTGTTTTTT.

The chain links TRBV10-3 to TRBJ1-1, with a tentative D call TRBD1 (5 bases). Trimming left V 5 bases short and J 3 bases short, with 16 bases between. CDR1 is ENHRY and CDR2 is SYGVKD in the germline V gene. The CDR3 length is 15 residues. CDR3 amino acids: CAISTGGAGDTEAFF. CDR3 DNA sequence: TGTGCCATCAGTACTGGCGGGGCCGGGGACACTGAAGCTTTCTTT.